The rows below give T cell receptor beta chains drawn from one sample of a study of cytomegalovirus exposure and HLA in healthy donors. Repertoires were generated with immunoSEQ multiplex PCR, while TCRdb's copy carries only in-frame clones and drops some. Of 150,000 to 200,000 clones in the sample, 80% to 85% are singletons; the top ten hold 1.7%. Material: PBMCs. Source of these receptors: a woman under 30 in good health and CMV-seronegative. The CDR3 runs from the conserved cysteine through the conserved F or W. A D gene is named only where the DNA matches it firmly. Expanded clones are given a class, and other clones once, few, many or no size at all.

abundance,j_gene,v_gene,d_gene,CDR3aa,CDR3nt
few,TRBJ2-2,TRBV5-4,TRBD1,CASSSGTEITGELFF,TGTGCCAGCAGCTCCGGGACAGAGATCACCGGGGAGCTGTTTTTT
.,TRBJ2-7,TRBV30,.,CAWGEGGPYEQYF,TGTGCCTGGGGGGAGGGGGGACCCTACGAGCAGTACTTC
.,TRBJ2-1,TRBV5-1,TRBD2,CASSQGPHLADEQFF,TGCGCCAGCAGCCAGGGACCCCACCTAGCGGATGAGCAGTTCTTC
.,TRBJ2-4,TRBV18,TRBD1,CASSPPPATGAGNIQYF,TGTGCCAGCTCACCACCCCCCGCGACAGGGGCTGGGAACATTCAGTACTTC
.,TRBJ1-3,TRBV14,.,CASSQPGHLFSGNTIYF,TGTGCCAGCAGCCAACCGGGACACCTGTTCTCTGGAAACACCATATATTTT
.,TRBJ2-3,TRBV5-6,TRBD2,CASSRWGAGGPAGTDTQYF,TGTGCCAGCAGTCGGTGGGGAGCGGGAGGGCCGGCGGGCACAGATACGCAGTATTTT
.,TRBJ1-1,TRBV4-2,.,CASSQDTGGGGRAEAFF,TGTGCCAGCAGCCAAGATACGGGAGGGGGGGGCCGGGCTGAAGCTTTCTTT
.,TRBJ2-2,TRBV9,.,CASSVLPQGIGIAGELFF,TGTGCCAGCAGCGTCCTTCCACAGGGAATAGGGATCGCCGGGGAGCTGTTTTTT
.,TRBJ2-2,TRBV7-9,.,CSSSQNTGELFF,TGTTCCAGCAGCCAGAACACCGGGGAGCTGTTTTTT
.,TRBJ2-5,TRBV7-2,.,CASSATGFGETQYF,TGTGCCAGCAGCGCCACGGGATTCGGAGAGACCCAGTACTTC
.,TRBJ2-5,TRBV19,.,CASSIAVWETQYF,TGTGCCAGTAGTATTGCGGTTTGGGAGACCCAGTACTTC
.,TRBJ2-3,TRBV9,TRBD1,CASSPGQLGDTQYF,TGTGCCAGCAGCCCGGGACAGCTAGGGGATACGCAGTATTTT
.,TRBJ2-5,TRBV11-2,.,CASSRILAIEQETQYF,TGTGCCAGCAGCCGAATACTAGCCATTGAACAAGAGACCCAGTACTTC
.,TRBJ2-1,TRBV6-5,TRBD2,CASSYSTSGGEQFF,TGTGCCAGCAGTTACAGTACTAGCGGGGGTGAGCAGTTCTTC
.,TRBJ2-5,TRBV19,TRBD2,CASQGLAGTKETQYF,TGTGCCAGTCAAGGACTAGCGGGGACCAAAGAGACCCAGTACTTC
few,TRBJ1-1,TRBV7-9,.,CASSSTENTEAFF,TGTGCCAGCAGCTCCACAGAGAACACTGAAGCTTTCTTT
.,TRBJ2-5,TRBV4-3,TRBD2,CASSPRVAGGEETQYF,TGCGCCAGCAGCCCCCGGGTAGCGGGAGGAGAAGAGACCCAGTACTTC
.,TRBJ1-2,TRBV6-6,.,CASSSDSVGGYPF,TGTGCCAGCAGTTCTGACTCGGTCGGCGGCTACCCCTTC
.,TRBJ2-3,TRBV5-6,TRBD2,CASSLGLAGDTQYF,TGTGCCAGCAGCTTGGGGTTAGCGGGAGATACGCAGTATTTT
.,TRBJ2-1,TRBV29-1,TRBD2,CSVVAGGRDEQFF,TGCAGCGTTGTAGCGGGAGGGCGAGATGAGCAGTTCTTC
.,TRBJ2-7,TRBV5-4,.,CASSLGGRGEYEQYF,TGTGCCAGCAGCTTGGGTGGCAGGGGGGAATACGAGCAGTACTTC
.,TRBJ2-1,TRBV20-1,.,CSARDIFEQFF,TGCAGTGCTAGGGACATCTTTGAGCAGTTCTTC
.,TRBJ2-7,TRBV5-5,TRBD2,CASSLEPSGAYEQYF,TGTGCCAGCAGCTTGGAACCTAGCGGGGCTTACGAGCAGTACTTC
.,TRBJ2-5,TRBV6-6,.,CASSYGGALQETQYF,TGTGCCAGCAGTTACGGGGGGGCTCTTCAAGAGACCCAGTACTTC
.,TRBJ1-2,TRBV4-3,.,CASSQEGGAGGYTF,TGCGCCAGCAGCCAAGAGGGGGGGGCAGGTGGCTACACCTTC
once,TRBJ2-1,TRBV11-3,.,CASSLGGINEQFF,TGTGCCAGCAGCTTAGGAGGCATCAATGAGCAGTTCTTC
.,TRBJ2-5,TRBV29-1,.,CSVVRAEETQYF,TGCAGCGTTGTCCGCGCCGAAGAGACCCAGTACTTC
.,TRBJ2-7,TRBV11-2,.,CASSLDHLDSYEQYF,TGTGCCAGCAGCTTAGATCATCTGGACAGCTACGAGCAGTACTTC
.,TRBJ2-3,TRBV13,.,CASSRKGLTQYF,TGTGCCAGCAGCCGAAAGGGGTTGACGCAGTATTTT
.,TRBJ2-7,TRBV27,TRBD2,CASSLSVLAGVNEQYF,TGTGCCAGCAGTTTATCCGTGTTAGCGGGAGTGAACGAGCAGTACTTC
.,TRBJ2-1,TRBV28,.,CASSLPTTGLVNNEQFF,TGTGCCAGCAGTTTACCTACCACAGGGCTCGTAAACAATGAGCAGTTCTTC
.,TRBJ2-5,TRBV23-1,TRBD2,CASSQSRLAEGPQETQYF,TGCGCCAGCAGTCAATCTAGACTAGCGGAAGGACCCCAAGAGACCCAGTACTTC
.,TRBJ2-1,TRBV6-6,TRBD2,CASRDSGRGDEQFF,TGTGCCAGCAGAGATAGCGGGAGGGGGGATGAGCAGTTCTTC
.,TRBJ2-5,TRBV6-6,TRBD1,CASSYGTGASRQYF,TGTGCCAGCAGTTACGGGACAGGGGCCAGCCGTCAATACTTC
few,TRBJ1-1,TRBV9,.,CASSVSLITEAFF,TGTGCCAGCAGCGTGAGCTTAATCACTGAAGCTTTCTTT
.,TRBJ1-2,TRBV5-5,.,CASSLSGMGRGYTF,TGTGCCAGCAGCTTGTCGGGGATGGGTCGGGGCTACACCTTC
once,TRBJ2-1,TRBV28,.,CASSPLGDSSYNEQFF,TGTGCCAGCAGTCCCCTCGGGGATAGCTCCTACAATGAGCAGTTCTTC